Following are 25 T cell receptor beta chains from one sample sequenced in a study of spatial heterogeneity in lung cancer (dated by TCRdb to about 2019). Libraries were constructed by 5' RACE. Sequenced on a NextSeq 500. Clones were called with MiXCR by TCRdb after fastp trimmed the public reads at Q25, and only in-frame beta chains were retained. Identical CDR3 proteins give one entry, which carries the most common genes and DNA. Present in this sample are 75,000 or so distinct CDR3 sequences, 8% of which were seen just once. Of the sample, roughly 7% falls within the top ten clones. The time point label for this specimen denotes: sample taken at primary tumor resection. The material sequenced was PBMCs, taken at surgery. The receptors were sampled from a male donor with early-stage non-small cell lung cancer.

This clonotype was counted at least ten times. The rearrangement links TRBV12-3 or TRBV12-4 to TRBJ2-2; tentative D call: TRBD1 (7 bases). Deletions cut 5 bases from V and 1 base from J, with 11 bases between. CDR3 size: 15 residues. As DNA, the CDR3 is TGTGCCAGCAGTCCAGGGGGGTTGAACACCGGGGAGCTGTTTTTT. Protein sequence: CASSPGGLNTGELFF.

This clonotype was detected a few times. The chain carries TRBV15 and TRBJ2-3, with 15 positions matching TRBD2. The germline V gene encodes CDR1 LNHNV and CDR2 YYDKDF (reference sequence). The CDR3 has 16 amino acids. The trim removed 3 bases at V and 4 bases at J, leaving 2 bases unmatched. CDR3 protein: CATSSGTSGRSDTQYF. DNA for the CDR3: TGTGCCACCAGCAGCGGGACTAGCGGGAGGTCAGATACGCAGTATTTT.

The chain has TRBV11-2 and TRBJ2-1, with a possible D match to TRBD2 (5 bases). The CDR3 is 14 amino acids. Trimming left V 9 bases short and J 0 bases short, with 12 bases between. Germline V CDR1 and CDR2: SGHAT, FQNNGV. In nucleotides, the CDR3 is TGTGCCAGTCTGATGGGGAGCTCCTACAATGAGCAGTTCTTC. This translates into CASLMGSSYNEQFF.

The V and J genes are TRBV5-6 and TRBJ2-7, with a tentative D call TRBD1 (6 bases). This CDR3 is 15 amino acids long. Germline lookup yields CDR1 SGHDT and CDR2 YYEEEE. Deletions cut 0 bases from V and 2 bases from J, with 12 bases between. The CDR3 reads CASSLAGTQPYEQYF. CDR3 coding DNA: TGTGCCAGCAGCTTGGCCGGGACACAACCCTACGAGCAGTACTTC.

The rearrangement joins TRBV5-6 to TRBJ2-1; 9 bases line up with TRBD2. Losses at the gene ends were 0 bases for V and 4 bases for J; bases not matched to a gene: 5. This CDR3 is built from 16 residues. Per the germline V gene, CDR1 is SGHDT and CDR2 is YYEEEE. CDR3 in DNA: TGTGCCAGCAGCTTGGTCGGGACTAGCACTTACAATGAGCAGTTCTTC. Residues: CASSLVGTSTYNEQFF.

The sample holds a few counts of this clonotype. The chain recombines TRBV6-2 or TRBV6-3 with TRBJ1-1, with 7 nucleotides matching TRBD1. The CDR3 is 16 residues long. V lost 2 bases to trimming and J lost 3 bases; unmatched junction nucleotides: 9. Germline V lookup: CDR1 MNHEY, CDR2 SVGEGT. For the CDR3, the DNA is TGTGCCAGCAGTTACGTGAGGACAGGCGGGGACACTGAAGCTTTCTTT. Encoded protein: CASSYVRTGGDTEAFF.

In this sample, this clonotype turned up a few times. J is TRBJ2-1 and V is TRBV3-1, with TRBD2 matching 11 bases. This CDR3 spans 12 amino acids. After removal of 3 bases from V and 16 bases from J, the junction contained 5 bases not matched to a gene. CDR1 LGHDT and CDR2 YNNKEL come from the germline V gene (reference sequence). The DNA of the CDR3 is TGTGCCAGCAGCCACGGGACTAGCGGAGCCTTCTTC. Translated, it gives CASSHGTSGAFF.

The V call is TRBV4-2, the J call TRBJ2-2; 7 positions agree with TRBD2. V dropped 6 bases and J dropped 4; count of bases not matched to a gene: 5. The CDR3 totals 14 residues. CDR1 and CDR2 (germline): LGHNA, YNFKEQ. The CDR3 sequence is CASRGGPVTGELFF. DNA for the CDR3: TGTGCCAGCAGGGGAGGGCCGGTCACCGGGGAGCTGTTTTTT.

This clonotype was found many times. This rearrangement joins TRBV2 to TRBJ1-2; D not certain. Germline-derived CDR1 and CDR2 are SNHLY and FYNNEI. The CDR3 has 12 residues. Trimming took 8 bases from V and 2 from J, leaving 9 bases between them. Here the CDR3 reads CASFRVNYGYTF. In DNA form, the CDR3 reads TGTGCCAGCTTCCGGGTGAACTATGGCTACACCTTC.

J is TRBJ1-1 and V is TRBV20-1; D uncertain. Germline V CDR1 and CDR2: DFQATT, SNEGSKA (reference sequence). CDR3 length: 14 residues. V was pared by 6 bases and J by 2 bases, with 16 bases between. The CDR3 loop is CSAATALVNTEAFF. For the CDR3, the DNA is TGCAGTGCCGCGACGGCACTGGTTAACACTGAAGCTTTCTTT.

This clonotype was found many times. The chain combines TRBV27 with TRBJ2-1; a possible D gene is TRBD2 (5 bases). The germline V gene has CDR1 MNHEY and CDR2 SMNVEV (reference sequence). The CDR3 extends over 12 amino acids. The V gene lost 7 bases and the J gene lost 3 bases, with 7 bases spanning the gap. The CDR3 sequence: CASKDFYNEQFF. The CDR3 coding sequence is TGTGCCAGCAAGGACTTCTACAATGAGCAGTTCTTC.

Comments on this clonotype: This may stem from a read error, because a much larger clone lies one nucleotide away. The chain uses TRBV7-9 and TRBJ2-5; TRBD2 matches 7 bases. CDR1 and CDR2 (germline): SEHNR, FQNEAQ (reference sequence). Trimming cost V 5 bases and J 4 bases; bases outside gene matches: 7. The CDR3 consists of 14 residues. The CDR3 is CASSHRLARETQYF. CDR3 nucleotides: TGTGCCAGCAGCCACCGACTAGCAAGAGAGACCCAGTACTTC.

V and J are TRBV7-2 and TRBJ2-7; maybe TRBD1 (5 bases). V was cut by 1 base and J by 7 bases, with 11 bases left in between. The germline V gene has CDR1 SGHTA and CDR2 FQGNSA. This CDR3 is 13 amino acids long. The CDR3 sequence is CASSLVAGREQYF. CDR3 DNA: TGTGCCAGCAGCTTAGTAGCAGGGCGAGAGCAGTACTTC.

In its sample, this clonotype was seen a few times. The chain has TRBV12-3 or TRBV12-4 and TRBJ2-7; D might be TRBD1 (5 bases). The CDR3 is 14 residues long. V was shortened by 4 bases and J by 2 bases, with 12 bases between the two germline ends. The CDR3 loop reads CASSSGRAPYEQYF. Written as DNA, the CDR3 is TGTGCCAGCAGTTCAGGCAGGGCTCCCTACGAGCAGTACTTC.

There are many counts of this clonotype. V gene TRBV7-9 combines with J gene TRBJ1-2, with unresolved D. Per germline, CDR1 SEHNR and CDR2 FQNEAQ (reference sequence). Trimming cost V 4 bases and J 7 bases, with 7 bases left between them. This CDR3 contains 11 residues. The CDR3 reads CASSSWVGYTF. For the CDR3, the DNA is TGTGCCAGCAGCTCCTGGGTTGGCTACACCTTC.

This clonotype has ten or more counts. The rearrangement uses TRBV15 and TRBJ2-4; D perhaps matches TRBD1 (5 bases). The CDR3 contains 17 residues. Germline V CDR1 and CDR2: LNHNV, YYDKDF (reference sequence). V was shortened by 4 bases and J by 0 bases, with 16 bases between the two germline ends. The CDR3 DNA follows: TGTGCCACCAGCATTCCGGAGACAGCACTAGCCAAAAACATTCAGTACTTC. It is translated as CATSIPETALAKNIQYF.

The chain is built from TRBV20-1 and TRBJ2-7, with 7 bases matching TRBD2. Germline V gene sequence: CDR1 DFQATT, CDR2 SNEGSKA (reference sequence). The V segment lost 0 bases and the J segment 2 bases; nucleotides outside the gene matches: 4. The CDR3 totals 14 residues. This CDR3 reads CSAREASGTYEQYF. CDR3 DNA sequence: TGCAGTGCTAGAGAGGCTAGCGGCACCTACGAGCAGTACTTC.

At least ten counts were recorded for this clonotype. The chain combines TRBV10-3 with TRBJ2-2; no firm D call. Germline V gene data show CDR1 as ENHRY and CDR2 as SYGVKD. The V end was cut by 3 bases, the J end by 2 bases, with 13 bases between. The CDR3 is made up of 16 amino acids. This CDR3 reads CAISDPPAANTGELFF. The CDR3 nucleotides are TGTGCCATCAGTGACCCTCCGGCGGCTAACACCGGGGAGCTGTTTTTT.

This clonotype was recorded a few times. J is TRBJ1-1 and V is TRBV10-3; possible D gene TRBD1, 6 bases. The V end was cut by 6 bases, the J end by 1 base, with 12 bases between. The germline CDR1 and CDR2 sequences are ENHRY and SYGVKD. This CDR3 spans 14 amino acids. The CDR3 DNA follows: TGTGCCATCAGGAGGGACACCAAGAACACTGAAGCTTTCTTT. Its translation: CAIRRDTKNTEAFF.

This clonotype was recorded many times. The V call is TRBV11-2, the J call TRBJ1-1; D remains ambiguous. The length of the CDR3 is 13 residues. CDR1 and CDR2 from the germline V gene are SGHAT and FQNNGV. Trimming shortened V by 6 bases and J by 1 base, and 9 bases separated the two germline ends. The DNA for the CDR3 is TGTGCCAGCAGGGGTCAACAGAACACTGAAGCTTTCTTT. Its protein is CASRGQQNTEAFF.

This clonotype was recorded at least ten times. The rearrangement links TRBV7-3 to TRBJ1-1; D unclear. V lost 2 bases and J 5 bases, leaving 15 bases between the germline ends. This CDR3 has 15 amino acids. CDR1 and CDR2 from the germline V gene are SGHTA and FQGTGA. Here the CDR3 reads CASSLGPTLTTEAFF. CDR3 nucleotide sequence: TGTGCCAGCAGCTTAGGGCCAACCTTGACTACTGAAGCTTTCTTT.

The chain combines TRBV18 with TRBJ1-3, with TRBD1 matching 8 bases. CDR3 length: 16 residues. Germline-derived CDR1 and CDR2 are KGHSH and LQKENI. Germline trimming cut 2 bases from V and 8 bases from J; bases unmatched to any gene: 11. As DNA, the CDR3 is TGTGCCAGCTCACCAATCTTCTCAGGGGGCGCCGACACCATATATTTT. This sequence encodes CASSPIFSGGADTIYF.

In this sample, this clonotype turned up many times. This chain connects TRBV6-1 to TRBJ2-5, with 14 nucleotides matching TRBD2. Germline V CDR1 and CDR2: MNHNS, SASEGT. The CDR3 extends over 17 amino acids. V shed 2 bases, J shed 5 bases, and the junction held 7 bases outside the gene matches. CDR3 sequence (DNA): TGTGCCAGCAGTGAACTTAGACTAGCGGGAGGGTTGGAGACCCAGTACTTC. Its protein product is CASSELRLAGGLETQYF.

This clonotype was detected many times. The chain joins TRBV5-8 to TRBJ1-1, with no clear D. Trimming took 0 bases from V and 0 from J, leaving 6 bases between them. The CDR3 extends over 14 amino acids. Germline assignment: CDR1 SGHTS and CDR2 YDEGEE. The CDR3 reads CASSLAALNTEAFF. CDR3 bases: TGTGCCAGCAGCTTGGCCGCGTTGAACACTGAAGCTTTCTTT.

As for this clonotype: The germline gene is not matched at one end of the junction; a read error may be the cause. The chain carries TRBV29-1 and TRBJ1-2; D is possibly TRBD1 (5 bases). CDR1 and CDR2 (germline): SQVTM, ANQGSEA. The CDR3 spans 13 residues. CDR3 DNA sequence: TGTAGCGTTGTCAAGGGGAGGGACTATGGCTACACCTTC. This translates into CSVVKGRDYGYTF.